Presented here are 17 T cell receptor beta chains from one specimen sequenced in a study of shared clonotypes between healthy human individuals. Assay used: immunoSEQ multiplex PCR; TCRdb lists only in-frame clones, some missing. The table shows about 1.1 million clones, with approximately 77% occurring only once. Sequenced material: memory CD4+ T cells from PBMCs. Subset of the sample: CD45RA-negative fraction. These receptors all stem from a man between 18 and 35 years old in good health. Some clones in this sample may be carry-over from other donors' samples.

This chain joins TRBV28 and TRBJ1-5; no clear D. The CDR3 loop spans 16 amino acids. V lost 5 bases to trimming and J lost 1 base, with 15 bases between them. Germline V gene sequence: CDR1 MDHEN, CDR2 SYDVKM. The CDR3 nucleotides are TGTGCCAGCAGTAGACCACCTCGGGCAAGCAATCAGCCCCAGCATTTT. It yields the protein CASSRPPRASNQPQHF.

The J gene is TRBJ1-4, the V gene TRBV4-3, with 9 nucleotides matching TRBD1. There are 20 residues in the CDR3. The V segment lost 1 base and the J segment 1 base; nucleotides outside the gene matches: 13. CDR1 and CDR2 (germline): LGHNA, YSLEER. CDR3 residues: CASSQVPFTNRGRTNEKLFF. DNA of the CDR3: TGCGCCAGCAGCCAAGTCCCATTCACTAACAGGGGGCGAACTAATGAAAAACTGTTTTTT.

The J gene is TRBJ1-2, the V gene TRBV5-1, with D maybe TRBD1 (6 bases). The CDR3 is 16 residues long. Germline loops: CDR1 SGHRS, CDR2 YFSETQ. With 7 bases removed from V and 5 bases from J, the gap between germline ends came to 24 bases. CDR3 in DNA: TGCGCCAGCTCCCAGGGGACCCCGGGACGGAATTATGGCTACACCTTC. Its translation: CASSQGTPGRNYGYTF. The full variable domain, in which reference TRBV5-1 and TRBJ1-2 provide the parts outside the CDR3, is KAGVTQTPRYLIKTRGQQVTLSCSPISGHRSVSWYQQTPGQGLQFLFEYFSETQRNKGNFPGRFSGRQFSNSRSEMNVSTLELGDSALYLCASSQGTPGRNYGYTFGSGTRLTVV.

The V gene is TRBV30, the J gene TRBJ2-5; D possibly uses TRBD1 or TRBD2 (5 bases each). V was clipped by 1 base and J by 2 bases, with 17 bases between them. CDR3 length equals 16 residues. Germline CDR1 is GTSNPN and CDR2 is SVGIG (reference sequence). This CDR3 is CAWSASRGSRQETQYF. The CDR3, as DNA: TGTGCCTGGAGTGCCTCGAGGGGAAGTCGGCAAGAGACCCAGTACTTC.

The chain carries TRBV28 and TRBJ1-4; the D is unclear. Germline V CDR1 and CDR2: MDHEN, SYDVKM. V shed 6 bases and J shed 5 bases, with 13 bases lying between them. CDR3 length: 14 amino acids. In nucleotides, the CDR3 is TGTGCCAGCAGCTATGCGGACGGGAATGAAAAACTGTTTTTT. Translated, it gives CASSYADGNEKLFF.

This clone was counted at least ten times. V and J are TRBV7-9 and TRBJ2-5, with D perhaps given as TRBD1 or TRBD2 (5 bases each). CDR3 length: 15 residues. Germline assignment: CDR1 SEHNR and CDR2 FQNEAQ (reference sequence). The V end was cut by 4 bases, the J end by 10 bases, with 22 bases between. The CDR3 nucleotides read TGTGCCAGCAGCTCTCAGCGGCGGGCCCAAGGGGACCAGTACTTC. Its translation: CASSSQRRAQGDQYF.

As for this clone: Other DNA sequences within the sample encode an identical CDR3. The V call is TRBV29-1, the J call TRBJ1-5, with TRBD1 identical over 9 bases. There are 12 residues in the CDR3. Germline V gene data show CDR1 as SQVTM and CDR2 as ANQGSEA. V lost 6 bases, J lost 4 bases, and 1 base stayed unmatched. The CDR3 bases are TGCAGCGTAGGACAGGGGAATCAGCCCCAGCATTTT. Amino acids: CSVGQGNQPQHF. The whole variable domain, remainder taken from reference TRBV29-1 and TRBJ1-5, is SAVISQKPSRDICQRGTSLTIQCQVDSQVTMMFWYRQQPGQSLTLIATANQGSEATYESGFVIDKFPISRPNLTFSTLTVSNMSPEDSSIYLCSVGQGNQPQHFGDGTRLSIL.

The chain uses TRBV6-6 and TRBJ2-2, with D unresolved. This CDR3 comprises 11 residues. Germline assignment: CDR1 MNHNY and CDR2 SVGAGI (reference sequence). V was cut by 4 bases and J by 8 bases, with 5 bases left in between. As DNA, the CDR3 is TGTGCCAGCAGTTTTTTAGGGGAGCTGTTTTTT. It codes for CASSFLGELFF.

This chain links TRBV30 with TRBJ1-4; 9 bases are shared with TRBD1. Germline V CDR1 and CDR2: GTSNPN, SVGIG (reference sequence). With V trimmed by 2 bases and J by 3 bases, 4 bases remained unmatched. The CDR3 loop spans 15 amino acids. The CDR3 sequence: CAWSWWTGANEKLFF. The DNA for the CDR3 is TGTGCCTGGAGTTGGTGGACAGGGGCTAATGAAAAACTGTTTTTT.

A few counts support this clone. V and J are TRBV5-4 and TRBJ2-3; TRBD1 aligns across 7 bases. The CDR3 contains 15 residues. Germline lookup yields CDR1 SGHNT and CDR2 YYREEE (reference sequence). The junction had 6 bases not matched to a gene; V was cut back by 0 bases and J by 5 bases. The CDR3 DNA reads as TGTGCCAGCAGCTTGGACAGGGGTGTTATAGATACGCAGTATTTT. Its translation is CASSLDRGVIDTQYF.

The V and J genes are TRBV5-1 and TRBJ1-2; the match to TRBD1 covers 8 bases. Looked up from germline, CDR1 is SGHRS and CDR2 is YFSETQ. The junction had 3 bases not matched to a gene; V was cut back by 2 bases and J by 6 bases. This CDR3 comprises 13 residues. The CDR3 DNA is TGCGCCAGCAGCTTACAGGGGGTAGATGGCTACACCTTC. Protein: CASSLQGVDGYTF.

A few counts support this clone. Other DNA variants within this sample encode the same CDR3. CDR3 in amino acids: CASSLWAANTEAFF. CDR3 nucleotides: TGCGCCAGCAGCTTGTGGGCAGCTAACACTGAAGCTTTCTTT. This rearrangement joins TRBV5-1 to TRBJ1-1; D ambiguous. This CDR3 has 14 amino acids. The germline gives CDR1 SGHRS, CDR2 YFSETQ. Trimming stripped 1 base from V and 2 bases from J, with 9 bases between.

In the case of this clone: A junction boundary mismatches the germline segment, possibly from a read error. The V gene is TRBV29-1, the J gene TRBJ2-7; 9 nucleotides match TRBD2. In germline, CDR1 is SQVTM, CDR2 ANQGSEA. CDR3 length: 15 amino acids. The CDR3 DNA follows: TGCAGCGTTGAATTAGCGGGAGTCCCCCCCTACAAGCAGTACTTC. This sequence encodes CSVELAGVPPYKQYF.

The J gene is TRBJ2-1, the V gene TRBV18, with D hard to call. The CDR3 contains 15 residues. From germline, CDR1 is KGHSH and CDR2 LQKENI. V was clipped by 2 bases and J by 5 bases, with 13 bases between them. The CDR3 DNA reads TGTGCCAGCTCACCAATGGGTACCAAGGACAATGAGCAGTTCTTC. This translates into CASSPMGTKDNEQFF.

CDR3 amino acids: CASSTGTDSTDTQYF. CDR3 DNA sequence: TGTGCCAGCTCAACCGGGACGGATAGCACAGATACGCAGTATTTT. The V and J genes are TRBV18 and TRBJ2-3; D may match TRBD1 or TRBD2 (5 bases each). The germline V gene has CDR1 KGHSH and CDR2 LQKENI. The germline V and J ends were trimmed by 5 bases and 0 bases, with 12 bases remaining between them. The CDR3 spans 15 residues.

The chain couples TRBV5-1 to TRBJ2-3, with TRBD1 identical over 9 bases. CDR3 length: 17 residues. The J segment lost 4 bases and the V segment lost 0 bases, leaving 9 bases of the junction unmatched. Per germline, CDR1 SGHRS and CDR2 YFSETQ. CDR3 sequence: CASSLGPPGQGPDTQYF. The CDR3 bases are TGCGCCAGCAGCTTGGGCCCCCCGGGACAGGGCCCAGATACGCAGTATTTT.

The chain is built from TRBV7-9 and TRBJ2-2; no reliable D call. Per the germline V gene, CDR1 is SEHNR and CDR2 is FQNEAQ (reference sequence). V gave up 3 bases and J gave up 4 bases, with 12 bases separating them. This CDR3 contains 15 residues. The CDR3 region is CASSLVLGGTGELFF. The CDR3 region has the DNA TGTGCCAGCAGCTTGGTCCTAGGTGGCACCGGGGAGCTGTTTTTT.